The text below deals with one TCR beta chain. What it recognizes is unknown. These data belong to a study of T cells in Graves' hyperthyroidism and ophthalmopathy. Study-level information: Peripheral blood was collected at initial diagnosis, before any treatment. General observations from the study: Most thyroid clonotypes expanded above 0.001 were also detected in blood. In the analysis, a 13 V-J model separated ophthalmopathy from stable hyperthyroidism.

The source material, RNA transcripts, was used to amplify TCR beta CDR3 regions. Primed by the HTBI set, a first-round RT-PCR was run on the TCR CDR3. TCRdb called the multiplex PCR reads again in MiXCR, with one record for every CDR3 protein. The sample shows over 700,000 distinct CDR3 sequences, 38% of them seen only once. Uncontrolled infection, other autoimmune disease, pregnancy or lactation barred patients from enrollment. The CDR3 has 14 residues. V was shortened by 1 base and J by 5 bases, with 11 bases between the two germline ends. Germline-derived CDR1 and CDR2 are SNHLY and FYNNEI. This sequence originates from a man aged 18 to 30 with Graves' hyperthyroidism. Sequencing input: blood. The chain carries TRBV2 and TRBJ1-1, with D maybe TRBD1 (6 bases). The CDR3 protein is CASSEVAGVTEAFF. As DNA, the CDR3 is TGTGCCAGCAGTGAAGTGGCAGGGGTTACTGAAGCTTTCTTT.